One and the same sample provided the 22 T cell receptor beta chains below, sequenced in a study of blood T cell repertoires in COVID-19. Produced via immunoSEQ multiplex PCR; TCRdb's table is partial and in-frame only. The repertoire consists of about 36,000 clones, with roughly 78% occurring once and the leading ten covering 33%. The material sequenced was peripheral blood. These receptors came from a man in his 60s with acute or convalescent COVID-19.

The chain is built from TRBV10-3 and TRBJ1-2, with 9 positions matching TRBD1. The germline V gene has CDR1 ENHRY and CDR2 SYGVKD. Trimming removed 0 bases from V and 7 bases from J; junction bases left unmatched: 9. The CDR3 loop spans 16 amino acids. CDR3 residues: CAISESSLGQGSGYTF. The CDR3 DNA sequence: TGTGCCATCAGTGAGTCGAGTCTCGGACAGGGGAGTGGCTACACCTTC.

The chain has TRBV6-2 or TRBV6-3 and TRBJ2-7; 9 bases agree with TRBD2. The V and J ends lost 6 bases and 2 bases, in that order; junction bases with no gene match: 11. CDR1 and CDR2 from the germline V gene are MNHEY and SVGEGT. The CDR3 covers 16 residues. The CDR3 DNA reads TGTGCCAGCAGCCCCCGGCGGGCGGGAGGGCCCTACGAGCAGTACTTC. This gives the protein CASSPRRAGGPYEQYF.

The genes are TRBV10-3 and TRBJ2-4; D is unresolved. CDR1 and CDR2 (germline): ENHRY, SYGVKD. V was clipped by 0 bases and J by 3 bases, with 9 bases between them. This CDR3 comprises 15 residues. CDR3 nucleotide sequence: TGTGCCATCAGTGAGTCGACGACTCTCAAAAACATTCAGTACTTC. Protein sequence: CAISESTTLKNIQYF.

The CDR3 region is CAISEGLQDPYEQYF. The CDR3 DNA is TGTGCCATCAGTGAGGGGTTACAGGATCCCTACGAGCAGTACTTC. The J gene is TRBJ2-7, the V gene TRBV10-3, with TRBD1 as a possible D gene (5 bases). The germline V gene has CDR1 ENHRY and CDR2 SYGVKD. The V gene lost 2 bases and the J gene lost 2 bases, with 13 bases spanning the gap. The CDR3 loop spans 15 amino acids.

V usage is TRBV5-1 and J usage is TRBJ2-3, with 8 nucleotides matching TRBD2. Germline CDR1 is SGHRS and CDR2 is YFSETQ. The J segment lost 0 bases and the V segment lost 1 base, leaving 4 bases of the junction unmatched. The CDR3 has 16 residues. CDR3 nucleotide sequence: TGCGCCAGCAGCTTGTCCGTAGCGGGGAGCACAGATACGCAGTATTTT. Translated, it gives CASSLSVAGSTDTQYF.

The rearrangement joins TRBV5-6 to TRBJ2-3; tentatively, D is TRBD2 (6 bases). V was cut by 6 bases and J by 2 bases, with 19 bases left in between. Germline lookup yields CDR1 SGHDT and CDR2 YYEEEE. The length of the CDR3 is 16 residues. The CDR3 loop reads CASTFGRGDHTDTQYF. CDR3 DNA: TGTGCCAGCACCTTTGGGCGGGGCGACCACACAGATACGCAGTATTTT.

The chain links TRBV6-6 to TRBJ2-7, with D possibly TRBD1 on 5 matching bases. Germline V gives CDR1 MNHNY, CDR2 SVGAGI (reference sequence). Trimming took 2 bases from V and 4 from J, leaving 12 bases between them. This CDR3 has 14 amino acids. The CDR3 loop is CASSYKGAKYEQYF. The CDR3 coding sequence is TGTGCCAGCAGTTACAAAGGGGCCAAATACGAGCAGTACTTC.

V and J are TRBV18 and TRBJ2-1, with 11 bases fitting TRBD2. V lost 10 bases and J lost 7; bases outside the gene matches: 12. The germline V gene has CDR1 KGHSH and CDR2 LQKENI. The CDR3 loop spans 15 amino acids. CDR3 in amino acids: CATGQLAGVGNEQFF. The CDR3 DNA is TGTGCCACCGGACAACTAGCGGGAGTGGGGAATGAGCAGTTCTTC.

The genes are TRBV3-1 (or the pseudogene TRBV3-2) and TRBJ1-2; TRBD1 is a possible D gene (6 bases). CDR1 LGHDT and CDR2 YNNKEL come from the germline V gene (reference sequence). This CDR3 contains 13 residues. V shed 3 bases and J shed 6 bases, with 11 bases lying between them. CDR3 coding DNA: TGTGCCAGCAGCCAGACAGGACCTAATGGCTACACCTTC. This sequence encodes CASSQTGPNGYTF.

Details on this clone: The limits of the CDR3 on the DNA are not certain, so only TCRdb's listed CDR3 is given. The chain joins TRBV1 to TRBJ2-1; TRBD2, the table's D call, was not compared with the DNA. TRBV1 counts as a pseudogene. The CDR3 region is 19 residues in length, termini included. The CDR3 protein is CTSSQDSVAGVGAGNEQFF.

This rearrangement joins TRBV4-3 to TRBJ2-1, with 9 bases that match TRBD2. Trimming removed 6 bases from V and 6 bases from J; junction bases left unmatched: 9. This CDR3 contains 15 residues. The germline gives CDR1 LGHNA, CDR2 YSLEER. In DNA, the CDR3 is TGCGCCAGCAGTCTTAGCGGGAGTTATGTCAATGAGCAGTTCTTC. Residues: CASSLSGSYVNEQFF.

This sequence joins TRBV5-4 and TRBJ1-2; no reliable D call. The CDR3 has 13 residues. Germline CDR1 SGHNT, CDR2 YYREEE (reference sequence). V was pared by 4 bases and J by 2 bases, with 9 bases between. CDR3 region: CASSQITNYGYTF. The CDR3 DNA follows: TGTGCCAGCAGCCAGATTACGAACTATGGCTACACCTTC.

The CDR3 sequence is CAISESSGSFNEQFF. For the CDR3, the DNA is TGTGCCATCAGTGAGTCCAGCGGGAGTTTCAATGAGCAGTTCTTC. V usage is TRBV10-3 and J usage is TRBJ2-1, with 8 bases lining up with TRBD2. V lost 0 bases and J lost 6; bases outside the gene matches: 4. Germline-derived CDR1 and CDR2 are ENHRY and SYGVKD. The length of the CDR3 is 15 residues.

This clone appeared a few times. The chain joins TRBV29-1 to TRBJ1-3, with D maybe TRBD1 (5 bases). V lost 4 bases, J lost 7 bases, and 11 bases lay in between. This CDR3 has 12 residues. Germline CDR1 and CDR2: SQVTM and ANQGSEA. The CDR3 bases are TGCAGCGTTGTGGGGCACCGGAACACCATATATTTT. This encodes CSVVGHRNTIYF.

The chain recombines TRBV29-1 with TRBJ1-4, with 8 nucleotides matching TRBD1. This CDR3 is 13 amino acids long. The V gene end was trimmed by 7 bases and the J gene end by 5 bases; junction bases not matched to a gene: 6. CDR1 is SQVTM and CDR2 is ANQGSEA in the germline V gene. The CDR3 nucleotides are TGCAGCGGCCAGGGGGCGCGGAATGAAAAACTGTTTTTT. Protein: CSGQGARNEKLFF.

The chain joins TRBV6-5 to TRBJ1-2; the D is unclear. The CDR3 has 14 residues. Germline V gene data show CDR1 as MNHEY and CDR2 as SVGAGI. V was clipped by 2 bases and J by 8 bases, with 15 bases between them. The CDR3 loop reads CASSYEARVGGYTF. The DNA for the CDR3 is TGTGCCAGCAGTTACGAGGCTCGGGTCGGCGGCTACACCTTC.

This clone occurred a few times. The chain joins TRBV9 to TRBJ2-3, with D possibly matching TRBD1 (7 bases). CDR1 and CDR2 (germline): SGDLS, YYNGEE. This CDR3 is built from 17 residues. V shed 0 bases and J shed 8 bases, with 22 bases lying between them. CDR3 DNA: TGTGCCAGCAGCGTAGACGGAGGGACAGCAGCATCGAGTACGCAGTATTTT. Translation: CASSVDGGTAASSTQYF.

CDR3 sequence reads: CASSLGQVQETQYF. The CDR3 coding sequence is TGTGCCAGCAGCCTTGGACAGGTCCAAGAGACCCAGTACTTC. The chain joins TRBV3-1 (or the pseudogene TRBV3-2) to TRBJ2-5, with 7 bases fitting TRBD1. The J segment lost 1 base and the V segment lost 4 bases, leaving 3 bases of the junction unmatched. CDR1 is LGHDT, CDR2 YNNKEL, per germline (reference sequence). The CDR3 has 14 residues.

The CDR3 sequence: CASSKQNTEAFF. For the CDR3, the DNA is TGTGCCAGCAGTAAACAAAACACTGAAGCTTTCTTT. The gene calls are TRBV6-6 and TRBJ1-1; D gene unclear. The CDR3 runs 12 residues. V gave up 5 bases and J gave up 2 bases, with 6 bases separating them. The germline CDR1 and CDR2 sequences are MNHNY and SVGAGI (reference sequence).

This clone is a singleton in its sample. This rearrangement joins TRBV2 to TRBJ1-6, with 9 positions matching TRBD1. The germline V gene encodes CDR1 SNHLY and CDR2 FYNNEI. V was clipped by 4 bases and J by 9 bases; unmatched bases: 7. This CDR3 region has 15 residues. The CDR3 sequence: CASSVRDRVVSPLHF. The CDR3 nucleotides read TGTGCCAGCAGTGTACGGGACAGGGTGGTTTCACCCCTCCACTTT.

This clone has a handful of counts. J is TRBJ1-2 and V is TRBV3-1 (or the pseudogene TRBV3-2), with 7 bases aligning to TRBD1. Germline V lookup: CDR1 LGHDT, CDR2 YNNKEL (reference sequence). Trimming removed 4 bases from V and 3 bases from J; junction bases left unmatched: 8. This CDR3 has 15 amino acids. The CDR3 nucleotides read TGTGCCAGCAGCCCGAGGGGACAGAGTTACTATGGCTACACCTTC. It translates to CASSPRGQSYYGYTF.

The genes are TRBV6-5 and TRBJ2-3, with D possibly being TRBD2 (5 bases). Trimming left V 8 bases short and J 5 bases short, with 8 bases between. CDR3 length: 11 residues. Germline values: CDR1 MNHEY, CDR2 SVGAGI. The CDR3 here is CASGLRDTQYF. As DNA, the CDR3 is TGTGCCAGCGGACTTAGAGATACGCAGTATTTT.